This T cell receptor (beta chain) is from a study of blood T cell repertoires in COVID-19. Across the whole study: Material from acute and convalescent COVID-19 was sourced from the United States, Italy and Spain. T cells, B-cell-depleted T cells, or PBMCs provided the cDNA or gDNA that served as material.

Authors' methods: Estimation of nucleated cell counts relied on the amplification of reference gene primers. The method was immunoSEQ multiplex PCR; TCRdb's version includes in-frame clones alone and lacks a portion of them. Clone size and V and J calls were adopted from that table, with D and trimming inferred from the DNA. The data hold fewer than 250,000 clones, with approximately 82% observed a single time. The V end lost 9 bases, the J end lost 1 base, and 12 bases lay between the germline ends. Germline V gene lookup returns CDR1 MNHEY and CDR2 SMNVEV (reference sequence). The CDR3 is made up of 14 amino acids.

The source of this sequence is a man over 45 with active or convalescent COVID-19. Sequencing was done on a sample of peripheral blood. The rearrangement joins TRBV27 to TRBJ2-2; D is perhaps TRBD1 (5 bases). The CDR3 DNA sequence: TGTGCCAGTGGGGCCAGGGTGAACACCGGGGAGCTGTTTTTT. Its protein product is CASGARVNTGELFF.